This entry features one TCR beta chain sequence. Its specificity is unknown. The sample belongs to a study of a mutant IDH1 vaccine in newly diagnosed glioma. CDR1 MGHRA and CDR2 YSYEKL come from the germline V gene. V shed 3 bases and J shed 9 bases, with 12 bases lying between them. CDR3 length: 13 residues. Sequencing was performed with immunoSEQ multiplex PCR; in TCRdb, only in-frame clones are kept and a portion is missing. The table shows tens of thousands of clones, with roughly 79% occurring only once. Time point: week 5, during vaccination. Doses consisted of 300 ug of mutant IDH1 20-mer peptide each, paired with topical imiquimod.

The sample in question was PBMCs, obtained from a glioma patient whose treatment included an IDH1 peptide vaccine. The origin of this receptor is a man between 45 and 60 years old with glioma. The rearrangement joins TRBV4-1 to TRBJ1-5; D call uncertain. DNA for the CDR3: TGCGCCAGCAGCCAGGAGGACGGACGGCCCCAGCATTTT. This encodes CASSQEDGRPQHF.